Each of the 3 T cell receptor beta chains below was sequenced from the same sample in a study of brain T cells in children with intractable seizures. Time point: blood from clinic visit 5 months post-surgery; TSC patient then seizure free. Generated by immunoSEQ multiplex PCR, the TCRdb table keeps only in-frame clones and is missing some. The table records hundreds of thousands of clones, more than 85% of them present only once. The sample consisted of peripheral blood, taken roughly 5 months after surgery. These TCRs come from a boy under two years old with tuberous sclerosis and intractable seizures.

This clone was seen a few times. The V and J genes are TRBV7-9 and TRBJ1-6, with TRBD1 as a possible D gene (5 bases). The CDR3 loop spans 14 amino acids. Trimming took off 2 bases at V and 14 bases at J, with 16 bases between the two ends. Germline CDR1 and CDR2: SEHNR and FQNEAQ (reference sequence). The CDR3 coding sequence is TGTGCCAGCAGCTTAACTCAGGGACGTAAGACCCTCCACTTT. This gives the protein CASSLTQGRKTLHF.

The chain couples TRBV20-1 to TRBJ2-7; 11 positions match TRBD2. There are 12 residues in the CDR3. The ends lost 3 bases at V and 6 bases at J; junction bases unmatched: 1. Germline V gene data show CDR1 as DFQATT and CDR2 as SNEGSKA (reference sequence). CDR3 bases: TGCAGTGCTAGTACTAGCGGGAGCGAGCAGTACTTC. It translates to CSASTSGSEQYF.

The chain is built from TRBV11-2 and TRBJ2-7; TRBD2 agrees at 9 bases. The CDR3 length is 15 residues. Germline assignment: CDR1 SGHAT and CDR2 FQNNGV. The ends lost 1 base at V and 3 bases at J; junction bases unmatched: 4. The CDR3 loop is CASSLALAGRYEQYF. CDR3 DNA: TGTGCCAGCAGCTTAGCCCTAGCGGGACGCTACGAGCAGTACTTC.